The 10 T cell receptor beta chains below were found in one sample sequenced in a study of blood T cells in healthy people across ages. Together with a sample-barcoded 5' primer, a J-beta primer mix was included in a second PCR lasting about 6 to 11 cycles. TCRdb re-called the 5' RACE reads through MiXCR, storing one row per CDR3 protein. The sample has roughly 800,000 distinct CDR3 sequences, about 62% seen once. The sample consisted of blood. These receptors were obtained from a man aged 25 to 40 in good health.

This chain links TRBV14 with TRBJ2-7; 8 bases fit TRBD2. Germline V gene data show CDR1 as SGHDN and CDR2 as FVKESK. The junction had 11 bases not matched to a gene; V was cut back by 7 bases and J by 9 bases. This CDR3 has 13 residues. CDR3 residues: CASTLAGHSGQYF. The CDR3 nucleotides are TGTGCCAGCACCCTAGCGGGTCATAGTGGGCAGTACTTC.

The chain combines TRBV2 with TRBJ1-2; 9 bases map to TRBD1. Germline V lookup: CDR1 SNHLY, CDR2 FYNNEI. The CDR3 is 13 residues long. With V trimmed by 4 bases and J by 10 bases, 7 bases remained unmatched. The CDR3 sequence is CASSGGQGSYYTF. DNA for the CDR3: TGTGCCAGCAGTGGGGGACAGGGCTCTTACTACACCTTC.

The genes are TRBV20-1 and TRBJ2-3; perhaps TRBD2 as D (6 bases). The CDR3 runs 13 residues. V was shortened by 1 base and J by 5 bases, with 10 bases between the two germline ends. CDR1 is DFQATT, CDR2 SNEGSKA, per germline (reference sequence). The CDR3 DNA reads TGCAGTGCTAGAGCGCCCGGGGGAGATACGCAGTATTTT. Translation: CSARAPGGDTQYF.

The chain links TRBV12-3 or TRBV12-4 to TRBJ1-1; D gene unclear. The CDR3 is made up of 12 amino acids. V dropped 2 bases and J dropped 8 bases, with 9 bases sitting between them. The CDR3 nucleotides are TGTGCCAGCAGTTTATTCGAGCCCGAAGCTTTCTTT. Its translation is CASSLFEPEAFF.

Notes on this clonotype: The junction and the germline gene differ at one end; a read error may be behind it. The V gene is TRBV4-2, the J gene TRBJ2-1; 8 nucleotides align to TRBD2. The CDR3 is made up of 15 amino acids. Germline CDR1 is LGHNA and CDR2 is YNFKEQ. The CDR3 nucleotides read TGTGTCAGCAGCGGGTGGCGGGAGGTAGACAATGAGCAGTTCTTC. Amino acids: CVSSGWREVDNEQFF.

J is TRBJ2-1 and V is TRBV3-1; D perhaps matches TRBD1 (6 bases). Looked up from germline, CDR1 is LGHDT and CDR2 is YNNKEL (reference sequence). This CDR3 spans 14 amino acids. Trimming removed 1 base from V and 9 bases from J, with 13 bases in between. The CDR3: CASSQVTKGGEQFF. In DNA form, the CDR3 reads TGTGCCAGCAGCCAAGTTACCAAAGGGGGTGAGCAGTTCTTC.

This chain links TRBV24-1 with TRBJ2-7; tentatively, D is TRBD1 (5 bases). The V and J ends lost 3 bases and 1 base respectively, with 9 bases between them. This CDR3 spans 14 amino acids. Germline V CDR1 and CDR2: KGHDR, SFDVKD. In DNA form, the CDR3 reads TGTGCCACCAGTGATAAGACAGCTTCCTACGAGCAGTACTTC. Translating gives CATSDKTASYEQYF.

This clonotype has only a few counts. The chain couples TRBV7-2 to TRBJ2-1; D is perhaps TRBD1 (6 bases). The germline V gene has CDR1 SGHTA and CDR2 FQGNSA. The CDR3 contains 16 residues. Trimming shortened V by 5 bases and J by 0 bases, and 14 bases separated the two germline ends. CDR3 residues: CASSRTQGSSYNEQFF. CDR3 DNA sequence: TGTGCCAGCAGCCGAACGCAGGGGAGCTCCTACAATGAGCAGTTCTTC.

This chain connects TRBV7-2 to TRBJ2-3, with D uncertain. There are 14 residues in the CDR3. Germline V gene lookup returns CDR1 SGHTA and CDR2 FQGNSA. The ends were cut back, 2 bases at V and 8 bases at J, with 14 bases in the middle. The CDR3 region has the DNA TGTGCCAGCAGCTTAACCGGCCCCGGTGTTACGCAGTATTTT. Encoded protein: CASSLTGPGVTQYF.

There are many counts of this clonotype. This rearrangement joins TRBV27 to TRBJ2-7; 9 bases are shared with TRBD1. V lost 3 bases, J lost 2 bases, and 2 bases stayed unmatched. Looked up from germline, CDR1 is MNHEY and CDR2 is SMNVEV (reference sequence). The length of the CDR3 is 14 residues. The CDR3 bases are TGTGCCAGCAGTTTCGGGACAGGGACCTACGAGCAGTACTTC. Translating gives CASSFGTGTYEQYF.